Listed here are 26 T cell receptor beta chains from one sample, sequenced in a study of CD8+CD57+ T cells in acquired aplastic anemia (dated 2018 in TCRdb). Sequenced using an Illumina HiSeq 2000. TCR beta VDJ combination and CDR3 sequence profiling used genomic DNA as the template. The public reads were run again by TCRdb, first through fastp at Q25 and then through MiXCR, and only productive beta chains were kept. Each record represents a unique CDR3 protein, reported with the most common genes and DNA among its rows. Recorded for this sample are under 350,000 distinct CDR3 sequences; about three fifths of them occurred a single time. Approximately 1.3% of the sample is held by the ten biggest clonotypes. Expansion of CD8+CD57+ cells had been shown by flow cytometry in the patients chosen for sequencing. The sequenced material came from sorted CD4+, CD8+, or CD8+CD57+ T cells (not recorded which) from PBMCs. Every receptor here comes from a human donor with aplastic anemia.

The rearrangement joins TRBV2 to TRBJ2-3, with a possible D match to TRBD1 (5 bases). Germline-derived CDR1 and CDR2 are SNHLY and FYNNEI. Trimming removed 6 bases at V and 5 bases at J, with 18 bases between. The CDR3 consists of 15 residues. CDR3 DNA: TGTGCCAGCAGCTTCCGGGCCCAGGGCGTAGATACGCAGTATTTT. Residues: CASSFRAQGVDTQYF.

The V gene is TRBV20-1, the J gene TRBJ2-3; tentatively, D is TRBD2 (7 bases). The V and J ends lost 1 base and 5 bases respectively, with 13 bases between them. The CDR3 runs to 14 residues. The germline CDR1 and CDR2 sequences are DFQATT and SNEGSKA (reference sequence). CDR3 sequence reads: CSARVGGAIDTQYF. The CDR3, as DNA: TGCAGTGCTAGAGTGGGGGGGGCAATAGATACGCAGTATTTT.

In this sample, this clonotype turned up a few times. The rearrangement links TRBV20-1 to TRBJ1-6, with no clear D. Trimming removed 6 bases from V and 10 bases from J, with 16 bases in between. The length of the CDR3 is 13 residues. CDR1 is DFQATT and CDR2 is SNEGSKA in the germline V gene (reference sequence). Here the CDR3 reads CSAVKGDGSPLHF. The CDR3, as DNA: TGCAGTGCCGTCAAGGGTGACGGATCACCCCTCCACTTT.

This chain links TRBV9 with TRBJ2-5; TRBD1 might be the D (5 bases). Trimming took off 0 bases at V and 5 bases at J, with 11 bases between the two ends. The CDR3 is 14 residues long. CDR1 SGDLS and CDR2 YYNGEE come from the germline V gene. As DNA, the CDR3 is TGTGCCAGCAGCGTAGTGGACAACGGGGAGACCCAGTACTTC. Its protein product is CASSVVDNGETQYF.

There are a few counts of this clonotype. The junction departs from the called germline gene at one end, perhaps through a read error. The chain combines TRBV6-6 with TRBJ1-2; 7 nucleotides line up with TRBD1. CDR3 length: 15 amino acids. Germline CDR1 reads MNHNY; CDR2 reads SVGAGI (reference sequence). CDR3 sequence: CAISENRGTVEQTTF. CDR3 nucleotides: TGTGCCATCAGTGAAAACAGGGGCACGGTCGAACAAACTACCTTC.

V gene TRBV15 combines with J gene TRBJ1-3; no clear D gene. The CDR3 sequence is 13 residues long. Trimming cost V 1 base and J 2 bases, with 3 bases left between them. From germline, CDR1 is LNHNV and CDR2 YYDKDF (reference sequence). The CDR3 loop is CATSRGAGNTIYF. The CDR3 DNA sequence: TGTGCCACCAGCAGAGGGGCTGGAAACACCATATATTTT.

This clonotype was recorded many times. J is TRBJ2-7 and V is TRBV6-6; TRBD2 might be the D (6 bases). Germline V gene data show CDR1 as MNHNY and CDR2 as SVGAGI (reference sequence). V was trimmed by 7 bases and J by 3 bases, leaving 7 bases between them. The CDR3 is made up of 11 amino acids. For the CDR3, the DNA is TGTGCCAGCATGGGGGGCTACGAGCAGTACTTC. Its translation: CASMGGYEQYF.

The table lists this clonotype with a few counts. This chain joins TRBV7-9 and TRBJ1-5; a weak D match, TRBD1 (5 bases). V shed 8 bases and J shed 0 bases, with 8 bases lying between them. CDR1 is SEHNR and CDR2 is FQNEAQ in the germline V gene (reference sequence). The CDR3 has 13 residues. The chain's CDR3 is CASLGTSNQPQHF. Here the CDR3 DNA reads TGTGCCAGCCTAGGGACTAGCAATCAGCCCCAGCATTTT. Supplemented by reference TRBV7-9 and TRBJ1-5, the full variable domain reads DTGVSQNPRHKITKRGQNVTFRCDPISEHNRLYWYRQTLGQGPEFLTYFQNEAQLEKSRLLSDRFSAERPKGSFSTLEIQRTEQGDSAMYLCASLGTSNQPQHFGDGTRLSIL.

CDR3 DNA: TGTGCCAGCAGCCAAGGGGCCGACAGGGACCAAGAGACCCAGTACTTC. This encodes CASSQGADRDQETQYF. V is TRBV4-2 and J is TRBJ2-5; 7 bases map to TRBD1. The germline gives CDR1 LGHNA, CDR2 YNFKEQ. After removal of 1 base from V and 0 bases from J, the junction contained 5 bases not matched to a gene. CDR3 length: 16 residues.

At least ten counts were recorded for this clonotype. This rearrangement joins TRBV3-1 to TRBJ1-2; 8 nucleotides agree with TRBD1. CDR1 is LGHDT and CDR2 is YNNKEL in the germline V gene (reference sequence). This CDR3 is built from 15 residues. After removal of 3 bases from V and 1 base from J, the junction contained 4 bases not matched to a gene. In DNA form, the CDR3 reads TGTGCCAGCAGCCAGGAGGGACAGGATAACTATGGCTACACCTTC. Its protein product is CASSQEGQDNYGYTF.

About this clonotype itself: This may come from a read error, since a much larger clone is one base off. The chain has TRBV11-2 and TRBJ1-2, with D unclear. CDR1 and CDR2 (germline): SGHAT, FQNNGV. The ends were cut back, 5 bases at V and 3 bases at J, with 16 bases in the middle. The CDR3 consists of 15 residues. The CDR3 loop reads CASSQEGVGDYGYTF. CDR3 nucleotides: TGTGCCAGCAGCCAAGAAGGAGTCGGAGACTATGGCTACACCTTC. The full variable domain, with the rest looked up from reference TRBV11-2 and TRBJ1-2, is EAGVAQSPRYKIIEKRQSVAFWCNPISGHATLYWYQQILGQGPKLLIQFQNNGVVDDSQLPKDRFSAERLKGVDSTLKIQPAKLEDSAVYLCASSQEGVGDYGYTFGSGTRLTVV.

This clonotype has a count of ten or more. This chain uses TRBV25-1 with TRBJ1-1, with TRBD1 matching over 8 bases. This CDR3 has 14 amino acids. With 6 bases clipped from V and 1 base from J, the junction kept 4 bases outside the gene matches. CDR1 and CDR2 from the germline V gene are MGHDK and SYGVNS. The CDR3 nucleotides read TGTGCCAGCAGACAGGGGGGGGGGAACACTGAAGCTTTCTTT. It is translated as CASRQGGGNTEAFF.

This clonotype was seen ten or more times. V and J are TRBV6-5 and TRBJ1-6, with TRBD1 matching 8 bases. Germline assignment: CDR1 MNHEY and CDR2 SVGAGI. This CDR3 has 13 residues. DNA for the CDR3: TGTGAATCGGACAGGGAAAAGACTTCACCCCTCCACTTT. This encodes CESDREKTSPLHF.

This clonotype has at least ten counts. This chain joins TRBV6-1 and TRBJ1-5, with 9 nucleotides matching TRBD1. The CDR3 loop spans 15 amino acids. V shed 0 bases, J shed 4 bases, and the junction held 1 base outside the gene matches. Germline CDR1 reads MNHNS; CDR2 reads SASEGT. As DNA, the CDR3 is TGTGCCAGCAGTGAAGCGGGACAGGGTAATCAGCCCCAGCATTTT. It specifies CASSEAGQGNQPQHF.

This clonotype was counted many times. V usage is TRBV19 and J usage is TRBJ2-3; the D is unclear. The CDR3 has 13 residues. The germline gives CDR1 LNHDA, CDR2 SQIVND (reference sequence). V lost 6 bases to trimming and J lost 6 bases, with 13 bases between them. This CDR3 is CASSKMPGDTQYF. CDR3 in DNA: TGTGCCAGTAGCAAGATGCCTGGGGATACGCAGTATTTT. Combining the CDR3 with reference TRBV19 and TRBJ2-3 gives the whole variable domain DGGITQSPKYLFRKEGQNVTLSCEQNLNHDAMYWYRQDPGQGLRLIYYSQIVNDFQKGDIAEGYSVSREKKESFPLTVTSAQKNPTAFYLCASSKMPGDTQYFGPGTRLTVL.

The chain has TRBV20-1 and TRBJ2-7; D remains unclear. This CDR3 spans 14 amino acids. V was cut by 5 bases and J by 3 bases, with 17 bases left in between. The V gene's germline CDR1 is DFQATT and CDR2 SNEGSKA (reference sequence). The CDR3 spells CSAPTSQIGYEQYF. CDR3 DNA sequence: TGCAGTGCTCCGACCTCCCAAATCGGCTACGAGCAGTACTTC.

This chain connects TRBV25-1 to TRBJ1-5; D is undetermined. Germline CDR1 is MGHDK and CDR2 is SYGVNS. V was trimmed by 1 base and J by 3 bases, leaving 4 bases between them. This CDR3 spans 13 amino acids. The CDR3, as DNA: TGTGCCAGCAGTGAATCGAACAATCAGCCCCAGCATTTT. This encodes CASSESNNQPQHF.

This chain links TRBV19 with TRBJ1-5; 10 bases are shared with TRBD1. This CDR3 comprises 16 residues. V shed 6 bases and J 6 bases; nucleotides not matched to a gene: 11. Germline V CDR1 and CDR2: LNHDA, SQIVND (reference sequence). The CDR3 protein is CASSRQGQGGGQPQHF. CDR3 nucleotides: TGTGCCAGTAGCCGCCAAGGACAGGGGGGGGGTCAGCCCCAGCATTTT.

This chain links TRBV7-8 with TRBJ2-7; a weak D match, TRBD2 (5 bases). The V end was cut by 4 bases, the J end by 6 bases, with 13 bases between. The CDR3 runs to 13 residues. CDR1 and CDR2 from the germline V gene are SGHVS and FQNEAQ. The CDR3: CASSSNTAGEQYF. The CDR3 coding sequence is TGTGCCAGCAGCTCAAATACCGCGGGCGAGCAGTACTTC. Variable domain in full (rest from reference TRBV7-8 and TRBJ2-7): GAGVSQSPRYKVAKRGQDVALRCDPISGHVSLFWYQQALGQGPEFLTYFQNEAQLDKSGLPSDRFFAERPEGSVSTLKIQRTQQEDSAVYLCASSSNTAGEQYFGPGTRLTVT.

The chain employs TRBV10-3 and TRBJ2-7; perhaps TRBD2 as D (6 bases). Germline values: CDR1 ENHRY, CDR2 SYGVKD. CDR3 length equals 16 residues. Trimming removed 10 bases from V and 2 bases from J, with 24 bases in between. The CDR3 nucleotides read TGTGCCAGCACCTACCTGTCGGGGGATTACACCTACGAGCAGTACTTC. Amino acid sequence: CASTYLSGDYTYEQYF.

This clonotype was seen once. The chain uses TRBV6-5 and TRBJ1-4; 8 bases match TRBD1. With V trimmed by 6 bases and J by 12 bases, 12 bases remained unmatched. CDR1 and CDR2 (germline): MNHEY, SVGAGI. The CDR3 has 14 residues. Here the CDR3 DNA reads TGTGCCAGCAGCCCAGGACAGGGTAGGGAAGAACTGTTTTTT. It yields the protein CASSPGQGREELFF.

CDR3 coding DNA: TGTGCCAGCAGCCAAGATTCTCGGTATAATGAAAAACTGTTTTTT. Protein product: CASSQDSRYNEKLFF. The chain combines TRBV14 with TRBJ1-4; no clear D. V lost 0 bases and J 4 bases, leaving 9 bases between the germline ends. The germline gives CDR1 SGHDN, CDR2 FVKESK. The CDR3 consists of 15 residues.

The chain carries TRBV9 and TRBJ2-5, with 12 nucleotides matching TRBD2. Germline CDR1 and CDR2: SGDLS and YYNGEE. Trimming cost V 0 bases and J 4 bases; bases outside gene matches: 4. The CDR3 loop spans 16 amino acids. The CDR3 reads CASSVGASGGAETQYF. As DNA, the CDR3 is TGTGCCAGCAGCGTAGGGGCTAGCGGGGGGGCAGAGACCCAGTACTTC.

Worth noting for this clonotype: A clone one base away is much larger, so this may be a read error. The chain has TRBV3-1 and TRBJ2-3, with 7 bases identical to TRBD2. Per the germline V gene, CDR1 is LGHDT and CDR2 is YNNKEL (reference sequence). This CDR3 is built from 14 residues. CDR3 in amino acids: CVSSRLADSDTQYF. The CDR3 nucleotides read TGTGTCAGCAGCCGTCTAGCGGACTCAGATACGCAGTATTTT.

In its sample, this clonotype was seen once. The CDR3 DNA reads TGCGCCAGCAGTGATGGGACAGGGTGGACCGGGGAGCTGTTTTTT. Its protein product is CASSDGTGWTGELFF. The chain combines TRBV10-1 with TRBJ2-2; 9 bases are shared with TRBD1. CDR3 length: 15 residues. The J segment lost 5 bases and the V segment lost 3 bases, leaving 4 bases of the junction unmatched. From germline, CDR1 is WNHNN and CDR2 SYGVQD (reference sequence).

This clonotype was seen many times. The chain employs TRBV7-3 and TRBJ2-1; 7 bases are a match to TRBD2. Germline trimming cut 6 bases from V and 9 bases from J; bases unmatched to any gene: 5. CDR1 is SGHTA, CDR2 FQGTGA, per germline. This CDR3 has 12 amino acids. CDR3 loop: CASSRDYSEQFF. CDR3 DNA sequence: TGTGCCAGCAGTAGGGACTACTCTGAGCAGTTCTTC.